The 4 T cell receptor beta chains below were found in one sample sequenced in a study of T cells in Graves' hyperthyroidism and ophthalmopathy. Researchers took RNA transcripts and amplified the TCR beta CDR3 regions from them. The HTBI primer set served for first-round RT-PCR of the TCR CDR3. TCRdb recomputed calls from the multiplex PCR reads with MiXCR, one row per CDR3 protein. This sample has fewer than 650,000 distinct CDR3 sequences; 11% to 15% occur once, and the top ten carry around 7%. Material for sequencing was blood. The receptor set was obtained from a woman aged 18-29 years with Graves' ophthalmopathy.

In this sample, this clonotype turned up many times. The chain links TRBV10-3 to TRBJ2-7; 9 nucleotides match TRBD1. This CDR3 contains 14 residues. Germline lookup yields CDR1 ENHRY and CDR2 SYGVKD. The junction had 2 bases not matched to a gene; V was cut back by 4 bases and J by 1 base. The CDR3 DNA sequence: TGTGCCATCAGTGGGGGACAGGGATCCTACGAGCAGTACTTC. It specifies CAISGGQGSYEQYF.

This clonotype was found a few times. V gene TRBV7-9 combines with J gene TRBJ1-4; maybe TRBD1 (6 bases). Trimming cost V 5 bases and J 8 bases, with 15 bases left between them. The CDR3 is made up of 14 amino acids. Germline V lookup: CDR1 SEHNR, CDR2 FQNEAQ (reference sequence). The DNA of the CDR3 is TGTGCCAGCAGCCAAGGAACAGGGCGGGAAAAACTGTTTTTT. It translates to CASSQGTGREKLFF.

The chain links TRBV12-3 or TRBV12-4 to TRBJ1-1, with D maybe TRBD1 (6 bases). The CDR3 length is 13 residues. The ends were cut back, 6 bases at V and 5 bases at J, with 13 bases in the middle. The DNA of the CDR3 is TGTGCCAGCAGGCGACAGGACGCTACTGAAGCTTTCTTT. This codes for CASRRQDATEAFF.

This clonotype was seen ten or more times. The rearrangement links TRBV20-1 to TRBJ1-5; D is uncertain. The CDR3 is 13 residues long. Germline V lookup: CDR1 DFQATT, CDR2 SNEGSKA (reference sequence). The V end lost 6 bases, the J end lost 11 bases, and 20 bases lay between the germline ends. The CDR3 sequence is CSAGPFVIIAQHF. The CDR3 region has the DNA TGCAGTGCCGGGCCGTTCGTCATCATTGCCCAGCATTTT.